The 22 T cell receptor beta chains below come from one sample, sequenced in a study. Cells sorted as Tregs were CD4+, CD25+ and CD127-/low. TCRdb passed the 5' RACE reads through MiXCR, listing each CDR3 protein once. This sample yields roughly 57,000 distinct CDR3 sequences, of which about a fifth are seen a single time; 2.5% to 3.5% belongs to the top ten. The sample taken for sequencing was tumor-infiltrating Tregs sorted from the breast tumor. The receptors were sampled from a female donor with breast cancer.

This clonotype occurred a few times. The V gene is TRBV18, the J gene TRBJ2-3; D gene uncertain. CDR1 and CDR2 (germline): KGHSH, LQKENI. Trimming removed 3 bases from V and 3 bases from J, with 16 bases in between. The CDR3 sequence is 16 residues long. The CDR3 sequence: CASSPAEASKTDTQYF. For the CDR3, the DNA is TGTGCCAGCTCACCGGCAGAAGCAAGTAAAACAGATACGCAGTATTTT.

This clonotype appeared many times. In nucleotides, the CDR3 is TGTGCCACTCGACAGGGGGCGATCAATGAGCAGTTCTTC. Translated, it gives CATRQGAINEQFF. This rearrangement joins TRBV24-1 to TRBJ2-1, with TRBD1 matching 10 bases. Germline loops: CDR1 KGHDR, CDR2 SFDVKD. V was clipped by 10 bases and J by 6 bases; unmatched bases: 5. The CDR3 sequence is 13 residues long.

There are a few counts of this clonotype. J is TRBJ1-4 and V is TRBV20-1, with no clear D. The germline V gene has CDR1 DFQATT and CDR2 SNEGSKA (reference sequence). The CDR3 is 12 residues long. Trimming left V 6 bases short and J 4 bases short, with 9 bases between. CDR3 protein: CSARGGNEKLFF. CDR3 nucleotide sequence: TGCAGTGCCCGGGGTGGTAATGAAAAACTGTTTTTT.

This clonotype was detected only a few times. This rearrangement joins TRBV30 to TRBJ2-3; D is unresolved. V was trimmed by 0 bases and J by 1 base, leaving 5 bases between them. In germline, CDR1 is GTSNPN, CDR2 SVGIG (reference sequence). The CDR3 has 13 residues. The CDR3 protein is CAWSVRGTDTQYF. In DNA form, the CDR3 reads TGTGCCTGGAGTGTACGAGGCACAGATACGCAGTATTTT. The full variable domain, rest sourced from reference TRBV30 and TRBJ2-3, is SQTIHQWPATLVQPVGSPLSLECTVEGTSNPNLYWYRQAAGRGLQLLFYSVGIGQISSEVPQNLSASRPQDRQFILSSKKLLLSDSGFYLCAWSVRGTDTQYFGPGTRLTVL.

The J gene is TRBJ2-1, the V gene TRBV5-1; D call uncertain. Germline CDR1 SGHRS, CDR2 YFSETQ. This CDR3 is 14 amino acids long. V was pared by 4 bases and J by 8 bases, with 16 bases between. DNA for the CDR3: TGCGCCAGCAGCCAAGACTCGGAACCCGATGAGCAGTTCTTC. As protein: CASSQDSEPDEQFF.

The chain uses TRBV5-1 and TRBJ1-1; tentative D call: TRBD1 (6 bases). Trimming removed 4 bases at V and 0 bases at J, with 16 bases between. The CDR3 consists of 16 residues. The germline V gene encodes CDR1 SGHRS and CDR2 YFSETQ. This CDR3 is CASSRRGGGVNTEAFF. CDR3 sequence (DNA): TGCGCCAGCAGCCGCCGGGGGGGCGGCGTGAACACTGAAGCTTTCTTT.

This chain joins TRBV11-3 and TRBJ2-5; TRBD1 might be the D (7 bases). V lost 4 bases and J lost 4, with 16 bases in between. Germline V gene data show CDR1 as SGHNT and CDR2 as YENEEA. This CDR3 is built from 15 residues. The DNA of the CDR3 is TGTGCCAGCAGCTCCTTACAGGGGCGGGGAGAGACCCAGTACTTC. Translating gives CASSSLQGRGETQYF.

The V gene is TRBV4-1, the J gene TRBJ1-2; no reliable D call. V dropped 1 base and J dropped 4 bases, with 7 bases sitting between them. This CDR3 spans 13 amino acids. Germline assignment: CDR1 MGHRA and CDR2 YSYEKL. The CDR3, as DNA: TGCGCCAGCAGCCAAGTGGGTGGCTATGGCTACACCTTC. Amino acid sequence: CASSQVGGYGYTF.

This clonotype appeared once. The chain couples TRBV6-5 to TRBJ1-4; D ambiguous. The germline CDR1 and CDR2 sequences are MNHEY and SVGAGI. The CDR3 is made up of 13 amino acids. Trimming stripped 5 bases from V and 11 bases from J, with 15 bases between. DNA for the CDR3: TGTGCCAGCAGTCCCCCATTTACAGCGAAACTGTTTTTT. Amino acid sequence: CASSPPFTAKLFF.

Here the CDR3 reads CSISLAYKDTQYF. CDR3 DNA: TGCTCCATCAGCTTGGCCTACAAAGATACGCAGTATTTT. The chain carries TRBV5-1 and TRBJ2-3; no reliable D call. Germline loops: CDR1 SGHRS, CDR2 YFSETQ. The CDR3 is made up of 13 amino acids.

This clonotype is a singleton in its sample. Because it lacks the conserved phenylalanine or tryptophan at the end, this CDR3 is likely a read error. The chain has TRBV2 and TRBJ2-5; D is possibly TRBD2 (5 bases). CDR1 and CDR2 (germline): SNHLY, FYNNEI. This CDR3 spans 12 amino acids. V lost 8 bases and J lost 5, with 12 bases in between. The CDR3 is CASGASWETQYL. CDR3 in DNA: TGTGCCAGCGGCGCTAGCTGGGAGACCCAGTACCTC.

The chain couples TRBV11-3 to TRBJ2-1; D may correspond to TRBD1 or TRBD2 (5 bases each). The CDR3 loop spans 15 amino acids. CDR1 and CDR2 from the germline V gene are SGHNT and YENEEA. V dropped 3 bases and J dropped 4 bases, with 13 bases sitting between them. The CDR3 bases are TGTGCCAGCAGCTTGGGGGTTATCGCTTACAATGAGCAGTTCTTC. Translated, it gives CASSLGVIAYNEQFF. The full variable domain, with the rest looked up from reference TRBV11-3 and TRBJ2-1, is EAGVVQSPRYKIIEKKQPVAFWCNPISGHNTLYWYLQNLGQGPELLIRYENEEAVDDSQLPKDRFSAERLKGVDSTLKIQPAELGDSAVYLCASSLGVIAYNEQFFGPGTRLTVL.

This clonotype was recorded many times. The chain links TRBV18 to TRBJ2-5; no clear D. CDR3 length equals 11 residues. V lost 1 base, J lost 3 bases, and 0 bases lay in between. Germline loops: CDR1 KGHSH, CDR2 LQKENI. The CDR3, as DNA: TGTGCCAGCTCACCACAAGAGACCCAGTACTTC. This sequence encodes CASSPQETQYF.

The sample holds a few counts of this clonotype. The V gene is TRBV7-9, the J gene TRBJ2-3; possible D gene TRBD1, 5 bases. V was clipped by 6 bases and J by 4 bases, with 11 bases between them. The germline gives CDR1 SEHNR, CDR2 FQNEAQ (reference sequence). This CDR3 contains 13 residues. In DNA, the CDR3 is TGTGCCAGCAGTCAAGGGGTGGCAGATACGCAGTATTTT. The encoded protein is CASSQGVADTQYF.

This clonotype was picked up many times. V gene TRBV6-2 or TRBV6-3 combines with J gene TRBJ2-7; 9 bases are a match to TRBD1. From germline, CDR1 is MNHEY and CDR2 SVGEGT. The CDR3 consists of 15 residues. V lost 6 bases to trimming and J lost 5 bases; unmatched junction nucleotides: 11. The CDR3: CASSPYPGQGNEQYF. As DNA, the CDR3 is TGTGCCAGCAGCCCCTACCCGGGACAGGGAAACGAGCAGTACTTC.

This clonotype occurred many times. The V gene is TRBV5-1, the J gene TRBJ2-5; a weak D match, TRBD1 (5 bases). The germline CDR1 and CDR2 sequences are SGHRS and YFSETQ. The CDR3 contains 13 residues. V dropped 4 bases and J dropped 4 bases, with 11 bases sitting between them. CDR3 DNA: TGCGCCAGCAGCCCTGGAAGGGGAGAGACCCAGTACTTC. It codes for CASSPGRGETQYF.

Only a few counts were recorded for this clonotype. Germline is not matched at one junction end, which may reflect a read error. This chain joins TRBV7-9 and TRBJ1-6; 7 nucleotides agree with TRBD1. The CDR3 extends over 14 amino acids. Germline V CDR1 and CDR2: SEHNR, FQNEAQ (reference sequence). CDR3 sequence reads: CASSLAGQLSALHF. In DNA, the CDR3 is TGTGCCAGCAGCTTAGCGGGACAGCTTTCAGCCCTCCACTTT.

As to this clonotype: This may arise from a read error, as a much more abundant clone is one base away. This chain uses TRBV13 with TRBJ1-5, with TRBD1 identical over 7 bases. The J segment lost 6 bases and the V segment lost 5 bases, leaving 10 bases of the junction unmatched. There are 15 residues in the CDR3. Germline V gene data show CDR1 as PRHDT and CDR2 as FYEKMQ (reference sequence). The chain's CDR3 is CASSPRQGRSQPQHF. The DNA of the CDR3 is TGTGCCAGCAGCCCAAGACAGGGCCGCAGTCAGCCCCAGCATTTT.

This clonotype was counted many times. The chain couples TRBV5-5 to TRBJ1-5, with D maybe TRBD1 (5 bases). V was cut by 1 base and J by 4 bases, with 15 bases left in between. CDR1 SGHKS and CDR2 YYEKEE come from the germline V gene (reference sequence). The CDR3 covers 16 residues. The CDR3 bases are TGTGCCAGCAGCTTGTTTGAAGGGGCGAGAAATCAGCCCCAGCATTTT. Translated, it gives CASSLFEGARNQPQHF.

The chain links TRBV7-2 to TRBJ2-7; no reliable D call. V was trimmed by 4 bases and J by 2 bases, leaving 12 bases between them. The CDR3 is 14 amino acids. CDR1 and CDR2 (germline): SGHTA, FQGNSA. CDR3 region: CASSSYMGTYEQYF. In DNA form, the CDR3 reads TGTGCCAGCAGCTCCTATATGGGGACCTACGAGCAGTACTTC.

The sample holds many counts of this clonotype. This chain links TRBV5-1 with TRBJ1-2; possibly TRBD1 for D (5 bases). The CDR3 runs 14 residues. V was cut by 1 base and J by 4 bases, with 11 bases left in between. Germline V gives CDR1 SGHRS, CDR2 YFSETQ. CDR3 loop: CASSLTGGTYGYTF. CDR3 nucleotides: TGCGCCAGCAGCTTGACGGGGGGAACCTATGGCTACACCTTC.

The chain joins TRBV20-1 to TRBJ2-5, with TRBD1 matching over 9 bases. This CDR3 spans 14 amino acids. The J segment lost 4 bases and the V segment lost 4 bases, leaving 7 bases of the junction unmatched. Germline lookup yields CDR1 DFQATT and CDR2 SNEGSKA (reference sequence). Here the CDR3 DNA reads TGCAGTGCTAACAGGGGGCGCGCTGGAGAGACCCAGTACTTC. Amino acids: CSANRGRAGETQYF.